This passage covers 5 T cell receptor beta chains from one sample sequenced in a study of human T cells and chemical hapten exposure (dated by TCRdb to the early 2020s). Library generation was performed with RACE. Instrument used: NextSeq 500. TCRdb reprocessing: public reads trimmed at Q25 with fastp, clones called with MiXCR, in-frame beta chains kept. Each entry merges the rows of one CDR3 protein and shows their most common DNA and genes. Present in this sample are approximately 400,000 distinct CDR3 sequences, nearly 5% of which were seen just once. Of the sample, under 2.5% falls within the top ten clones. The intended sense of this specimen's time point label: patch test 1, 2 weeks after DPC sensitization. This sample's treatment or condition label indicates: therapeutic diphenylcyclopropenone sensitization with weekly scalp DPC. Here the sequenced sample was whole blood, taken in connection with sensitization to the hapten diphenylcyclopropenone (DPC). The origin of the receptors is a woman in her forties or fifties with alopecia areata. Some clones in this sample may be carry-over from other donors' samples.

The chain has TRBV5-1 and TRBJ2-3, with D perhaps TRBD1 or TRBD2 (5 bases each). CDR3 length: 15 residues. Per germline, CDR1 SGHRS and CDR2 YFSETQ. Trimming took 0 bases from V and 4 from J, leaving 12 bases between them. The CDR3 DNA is TGCGCCAGCAGCTTGGCCGGGGCAAAGGCAGATACGCAGTATTTT. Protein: CASSLAGAKADTQYF.

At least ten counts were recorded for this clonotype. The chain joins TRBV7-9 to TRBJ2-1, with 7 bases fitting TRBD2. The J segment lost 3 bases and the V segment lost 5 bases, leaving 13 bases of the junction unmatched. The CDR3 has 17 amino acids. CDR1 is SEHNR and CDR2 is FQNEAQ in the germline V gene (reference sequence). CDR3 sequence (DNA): TGTGCCAGCAGCCCCCCATTGAGGGGAGGGGTCTACAATGAGCAGTTCTTC. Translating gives CASSPPLRGGVYNEQFF.

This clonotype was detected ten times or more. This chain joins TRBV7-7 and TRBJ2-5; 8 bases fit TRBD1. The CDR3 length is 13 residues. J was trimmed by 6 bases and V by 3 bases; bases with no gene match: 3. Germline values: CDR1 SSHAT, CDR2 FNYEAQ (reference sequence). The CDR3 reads CASSFDRGQTQYF. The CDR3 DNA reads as TGTGCCAGCAGCTTCGACAGGGGACAGACCCAGTACTTC.

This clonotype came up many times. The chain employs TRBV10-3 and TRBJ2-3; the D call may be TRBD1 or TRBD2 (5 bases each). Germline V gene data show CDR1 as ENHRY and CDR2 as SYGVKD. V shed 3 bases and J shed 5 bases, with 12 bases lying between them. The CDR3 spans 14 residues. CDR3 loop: CAISEWGSEDTQYF. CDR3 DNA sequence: TGTGCCATCAGTGAATGGGGGTCGGAAGATACGCAGTATTTT.

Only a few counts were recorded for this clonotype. In nucleotides, the CDR3 is TGTGCCAGCAGTGGCCCGACAGGGGGGCGCACTGAAGCTTTCTTT. Translating gives CASSGPTGGRTEAFF. The chain recombines TRBV25-1 with TRBJ1-1, with TRBD1 matching over 9 bases. CDR1 is MGHDK and CDR2 is SYGVNS in the germline V gene. The CDR3 runs to 15 residues. J was trimmed by 4 bases and V by 4 bases; bases with no gene match: 7.